Listed below are T cell receptor beta chains from one sample, sequenced in a study of radiotherapy plus CTLA-4 blockade in lung cancer. Clones were read by immunoSEQ multiplex PCR, and TCRdb kept only the in-frame ones, dropping some. This sample has some 74,000 clones, with more than 75% found just once. The sequencing used peripheral blood, collected from a patient treated with radiotherapy plus ipilimumab. These receptors were taken from a human donor with non-small cell lung cancer who had a complete response to radiotherapy plus ipilimumab. CDR3s include the opening cysteine and the closing phenylalanine or tryptophan. A D gene is named only where the DNA matches it firmly. Clone size is stated in some rows and not others, as once, few, many or a class when expanded.

d_gene | j_gene | v_gene | abundance | CDR3nt | CDR3aa
NA | TRBJ2-2 | TRBV7-8 | NA | TGTGCCAGCAGCTTGCTGACTAGGTCGGCCGGGGAGCTGTTTTTT | CASSLLTRSAGELFF
NA | TRBJ2-7 | TRBV2 | NA | TGTGCCAGCAGTGAGGGATCAACGACCGAGCAGTACTTC | CASSEGSTTEQYF
NA | TRBJ1-1 | TRBV19 | NA | TGTGCCAGTAGCGAGATAAACACTGAAGCTTTCTTT | CASSEINTEAFF
TRBD1 | TRBJ1-4 | TRBV6-5 | NA | TGTGCCAGCAGAACAGGGGTCGCTGAAAAACTGTTTTTT | CASRTGVAEKLFF
TRBD1 | TRBJ2-7 | TRBV18 | few | TGTGCCAGCTCCCTGGGACAGCCCTACGAGCAGTACTTC | CASSLGQPYEQYF
NA | TRBJ1-1 | TRBV30 | NA | TGTGCCTGGAGTGTAAGGGGCCGGGGCGGACTCGCTGAAGCTTTCTTT | CAWSVRGRGGLAEAFF
NA | TRBJ1-2 | TRBV7-9 | few | TGTGCCAGCGCACTAAGGAGAGGCTACACCTTC | CASALRRGYTF
NA | TRBJ2-7 | TRBV27 | many | TGTGCCAGCAGTTTATTCGGACTTGATGACGAGCAGTACTTC | CASSLFGLDDEQYF
TRBD1 | TRBJ2-5 | TRBV19 | NA | TGTGCCAGTAGTTCGGACAGGCAGACCCAGTACTTC | CASSSDRQTQYF
TRBD2 | TRBJ2-1 | TRBV4-1 | NA | TGCGCCAGCAGCCAAGAGTCCCCTAGCGGGAGAGTGACTTCCTACAATGAGCAGTTCTTC | CASSQESPSGRVTSYNEQFF
TRBD2 | TRBJ2-1 | TRBV4-3 | NA | TGCGCCAGCAGCCAAGATGAGGGACTAGGCAATGAGCAGTTCTTC | CASSQDEGLGNEQFF
NA | TRBJ1-1 | TRBV18 | NA | TGTGCCAGCTCACGGGATATGAACACTGAAGCTTTCTTT | CASSRDMNTEAFF
TRBD1 | TRBJ1-5 | TRBV19 | NA | TGTGCCAGTACCCCCAGGACAGGGGAGGCAGTAGGTCAGCCCCAGCATTTT | CASTPRTGEAVGQPQHF
NA | TRBJ1-2 | TRBV7-8 | once | TGTGCCAGCAGCTTCCGGGACAAGCGCGATGGCTACACCTTC | CASSFRDKRDGYTF
NA | TRBJ1-3 | TRBV5-1 | NA | TGCGCCAGCAGCTTGGCCTCGGGATCAAGTGGAAACACCATATATTTT | CASSLASGSSGNTIYF
NA | TRBJ1-5 | TRBV10-3 | NA | TGTGCCATCAGTGCTCTTGGGATAAGCAATCAGCCCCAGCATTTT | CAISALGISNQPQHF
TRBD2 | TRBJ2-1 | TRBV27 | few | TGTGCCAGCAGTTTATCGATCGGGGACTATGGGGTCAATGAGCAGTTCTTC | CASSLSIGDYGVNEQFF
TRBD1 | TRBJ2-3 | TRBV2 | NA | TGTGCCAGCAGGGCTCCGGGACAGGGTGGCACAGATACGCAGTATTTT | CASRAPGQGGTDTQYF
TRBD1 | TRBJ2-7 | TRBV19 | NA | TGTGCCACATCCCCAACAGGGGGCAACGAGCAGTACTTC | CATSPTGGNEQYF
TRBD1 | TRBJ1-2 | TRBV11-3 | NA | TGTGCCACAAGGACAGGGTCATGGGGCTACACCTTC | CATRTGSWGYTF
NA | TRBJ1-1 | TRBV28 | NA | TGTGCCAGCACAGAGCGTTCGGCCGGGGCTTTCTTT | CASTERSAGAFF
NA | TRBJ2-2 | TRBV21-1 | NA | TGTGCCAGCAGCTCGATGGCGACCGGGGAGCTGTTTTTT | CASSSMATGELFF
TRBD1 | TRBJ1-2 | TRBV19 | few | TGTGCCAGTCTTAAGGGGACAGGGGGCGCCGTCCCCTATGGCTACACCTTC | CASLKGTGGAVPYGYTF
NA | TRBJ1-1 | TRBV15 | NA | TGTGCCACCAGCAGAGGCTTCTCCGGAGCGACTGAAGCTTTCTTT | CATSRGFSGATEAFF
TRBD1 | TRBJ1-1 | TRBV10-3 | NA | TGTGCCATCGAGGCAGGGGGCAAGACTGAAGCTTTCTTT | CAIEAGGKTEAFF
NA | TRBJ2-2 | TRBV5-4 | NA | TGTGCCAGCGGATGGGGTGGCACCGGGGAGCTGTTTTTT | CASGWGGTGELFF